These 25 T cell receptor beta chains share one sample of origin, sequenced in a study of CD8+CD57+ T cells in acquired aplastic anemia. Profiling of TCR beta VDJ combinations and CDR3 sequences used genomic DNA as template. MiXCR, run by TCRdb on the reads, gives a single entry per CDR3 protein. Counted here are around 190,000 distinct CDR3 sequences, roughly half occurring once; the ten biggest clones make up 16%. The sample comprised sorted CD4+, CD8+, or CD8+CD57+ T cells (not recorded which) from PBMCs. The receptors shown here come from a human donor in good health, serving as a control.

The chain carries TRBV2 and TRBJ2-5; 8 nucleotides agree with TRBD1. CDR3 length: 14 amino acids. Trimming took 6 bases from V and 3 from J; bases not matched to a gene: 6. The germline V gene encodes CDR1 SNHLY and CDR2 FYNNEI. The CDR3 reads CASSTTDREETQYF. The CDR3 DNA reads TGTGCCAGCAGCACCACGGACAGGGAAGAGACCCAGTACTTC.

As regards this clonotype: The conserved phenylalanine or tryptophan is not found at the CDR3 terminus, so this likely reflects a read error. Because the CDR3's place on the DNA is in doubt, the DNA is left out and the CDR3 is given as listed by TCRdb. The rearrangement links TRBV9 to TRBJ2-7; no DNA check was done on the table's D call, TRBD2. The CDR3 numbers 10 amino acids, ends counted. Germline CDR1 is SGDLS and CDR2 is YYNGEE. The CDR3 loop reads CASSSRLAGL.

CDR3 DNA: TGTGCCAGCAGCTTAAATTGGGGCGCCAGCGAGCAGTACTTC. Amino acid sequence: CASSLNWGASEQYF. The chain combines TRBV7-9 with TRBJ2-7; the D gene is possibly TRBD1 (5 bases). Germline lookup yields CDR1 SEHNR and CDR2 FQNEAQ (reference sequence). The CDR3 covers 14 residues. The V end was cut by 2 bases, the J end by 6 bases, with 14 bases between. Based on the CDR3 plus reference TRBV7-9 and TRBJ2-7, the full variable domain is DTGVSQNPRHKITKRGQNVTFRCDPISEHNRLYWYRQTLGQGPEFLTYFQNEAQLEKSRLLSDRFSAERPKGSFSTLEIQRTEQGDSAMYLCASSLNWGASEQYFGPGTRLTVT.

The chain employs TRBV2 and TRBJ2-2; D is undetermined. This CDR3 is 12 amino acids long. The V gene's germline CDR1 is SNHLY and CDR2 FYNNEI. V was cut by 0 bases and J by 6 bases, with 2 bases left in between. This chain's CDR3 is CASSEAAGELFF. The CDR3 DNA reads TGTGCCAGCAGTGAAGCGGCCGGGGAGCTGTTTTTT.

J is TRBJ1-6 and V is TRBV7-8; TRBD1 might be the D (5 bases). The germline gives CDR1 SGHVS, CDR2 FQNEAQ. With 5 bases removed from V and 11 bases from J, the gap between germline ends came to 19 bases. The CDR3 totals 15 residues. The CDR3 sequence is CASSPLLGEGTPLHF. DNA for the CDR3: TGTGCCAGCAGCCCCCTACTGGGAGAGGGGACACCCCTCCACTTT.

The chain links TRBV24-1 to TRBJ1-1, with no clear D. V lost 9 bases, J lost 0 bases, and 10 bases lay in between. This CDR3 has 13 residues. Germline V lookup: CDR1 KGHDR, CDR2 SFDVKD. The CDR3 loop is CATPPRLNTEAFF. CDR3 coding DNA: TGTGCCACCCCCCCACGACTGAACACTGAAGCTTTCTTT.

This clonotype was found many times. An end of the junction differs from the germline gene, which may be a read error. The chain couples TRBV28 to TRBJ1-4, with TRBD1 matching over 8 bases. The CDR3 covers 14 residues. Looked up from germline, CDR1 is MDHEN and CDR2 is SYDVKM. CDR3 in amino acids: CASRRGQVNEKLFF. CDR3 sequence (DNA): TGTGCCAGCAGACGGGGACAGGTCAATGAAAAGCTGTTTTTT.

As to this clonotype: The junction shows a germline mismatch at one end, possibly a read error. For the CDR3, the DNA is TGTGCCAGCAGCACCCAGACAGGGGGCTACGAGCAGTACTTC. Protein product: CASSTQTGGYEQYF. The chain couples TRBV5-1 to TRBJ2-7, with 9 bases identical to TRBD1. The CDR3 totals 14 residues. Per the germline V gene, CDR1 is SGHRS and CDR2 is YFSETQ.

The chain uses TRBV3-1 and TRBJ2-7; D ambiguous. Germline CDR1 is LGHDT and CDR2 is YNNKEL (reference sequence). The CDR3 consists of 14 residues. Between the trimmed V and J ends, which lost 8 bases and 2 bases, there was a span of 16 bases. CDR3 in amino acids: CASGLLDGAYEQYF. In nucleotides, the CDR3 is TGTGCCAGCGGCCTCCTTGACGGTGCCTACGAGCAGTACTTC.

The V and J genes are TRBV7-8 and TRBJ2-5, with D perhaps matching TRBD2 (6 bases). The CDR3 totals 15 residues. The germline V gene has CDR1 SGHVS and CDR2 FQNEAQ. V gave up 9 bases and J gave up 1 base, with 18 bases separating them. For the CDR3, the DNA is TGTGCCAGTAAGGAGGGCGGGGCCCCCCAAGAGACCCAGTACTTC. Protein product: CASKEGGAPQETQYF.

The table lists this clonotype with many counts. This chain connects TRBV4-2 to TRBJ2-4; TRBD1 agrees at 7 bases. Trimming at V came to 2 bases and at J to 13 bases, leaving 5 bases not matched to a gene. Germline V lookup: CDR1 LGHNA, CDR2 YNFKEQ. The CDR3 is 12 residues long. CDR3 sequence reads: CASSQQTGLQYF. In DNA form, the CDR3 reads TGTGCCAGCAGCCAACAGACAGGGCTGCAGTACTTC.

The V and J genes are TRBV7-8 and TRBJ2-3, with 11 bases identical to TRBD2. V was pared by 1 base and J by 0 bases, with 12 bases of the junction left unmatched. The CDR3 runs to 20 residues. Germline-derived CDR1 and CDR2 are SGHVS and FQNEAQ. CDR3 region: CASSLVSSGGFKQSTDTQYF. The CDR3 nucleotides read TGTGCCAGCAGCTTAGTGTCTAGCGGGGGGTTCAAGCAGAGCACAGATACGCAGTATTTT.

V and J are TRBV20-1 and TRBJ2-5; 7 bases match TRBD1. This CDR3 has 14 amino acids. Germline CDR1 DFQATT, CDR2 SNEGSKA (reference sequence). V trimming: 3 bases; J trimming: 5 bases; junction bases outside the gene matches: 9. The CDR3 region is CSASRGQPGETQYF. The CDR3 DNA is TGCAGTGCTAGCCGGGGACAGCCCGGGGAGACCCAGTACTTC.

This clonotype has a count of ten or more. The chain combines TRBV7-3 with TRBJ1-6, with D tentatively TRBD1 (6 bases). The V end lost 6 bases, the J end lost 10 bases, and 13 bases lay between the germline ends. CDR1 and CDR2 from the germline V gene are SGHTA and FQGTGA. CDR3 length: 13 amino acids. The CDR3 reads CASSKYRESPLHF. For the CDR3, the DNA is TGTGCCAGCAGTAAATACAGGGAGTCACCCCTCCACTTT.

This clonotype occurred once. The chain is built from TRBV19 and TRBJ1-2; unclear D gene. The CDR3 covers 10 residues. Germline V gene data show CDR1 as LNHDA and CDR2 as SQIVND (reference sequence). Trimming took off 9 bases at V and 6 bases at J, with 8 bases between the two ends. In DNA form, the CDR3 reads TGTGCCAGCGGGAAGGATGGCTACACCTTC. This translates into CASGKDGYTF.

V gene TRBV7-9 combines with J gene TRBJ2-1; 7 bases fit TRBD1. The CDR3 is made up of 14 amino acids. V was pared by 5 bases and J by 5 bases, with 6 bases of the junction left unmatched. CDR1 is SEHNR and CDR2 is FQNEAQ in the germline V gene (reference sequence). This CDR3 is CASSVHTGDNEQFF. The CDR3 DNA sequence: TGTGCCAGCAGCGTACACACAGGGGACAATGAGCAGTTCTTC.

This chain connects TRBV20-1 to TRBJ1-1; the D is unclear. The CDR3 has 13 residues. In germline, CDR1 is DFQATT, CDR2 SNEGSKA (reference sequence). V was shortened by 0 bases and J by 7 bases, with 12 bases between the two germline ends. CDR3 loop: CSAREQFEVEAFF. The CDR3 DNA reads TGCAGTGCTAGAGAACAATTTGAGGTTGAAGCTTTCTTT.

This clonotype was detected once. The chain links TRBV9 to TRBJ2-7, with 7 nucleotides matching TRBD2. CDR1 SGDLS and CDR2 YYNGEE come from the germline V gene. V lost 3 bases to trimming and J lost 1 base; unmatched junction nucleotides: 7. This CDR3 has 15 residues. The CDR3 here is CASSDASGFSYEQYF. CDR3 bases: TGTGCCAGCAGCGATGCTAGCGGATTTTCCTACGAGCAGTACTTC.

Many counts were recorded for this clonotype. V gene TRBV24-1 combines with J gene TRBJ1-1; D uncertain. Trimming stripped 3 bases from V and 6 bases from J, with 10 bases between. CDR3 length: 13 residues. The germline CDR1 and CDR2 sequences are KGHDR and SFDVKD. CDR3 residues: CATSDTILAEAFF. CDR3 bases: TGTGCCACCAGTGATACCATCTTGGCTGAAGCTTTCTTT.

This clonotype was found many times. The chain combines TRBV9 with TRBJ2-5; D perhaps matches TRBD1 (6 bases). V was shortened by 0 bases and J by 4 bases, with 13 bases between the two germline ends. The CDR3 is made up of 15 amino acids. CDR1 is SGDLS and CDR2 is YYNGEE in the germline V gene. The CDR3 DNA is TGTGCCAGCAGCGTAGGAGGGACACAGGGAGAGACCCAGTACTTC. This sequence encodes CASSVGGTQGETQYF.

The rearrangement uses TRBV19 and TRBJ1-2; 7 bases agree with TRBD1. V lost 4 bases to trimming and J lost 2 bases; unmatched junction nucleotides: 10. This CDR3 comprises 16 residues. Looked up from germline, CDR1 is LNHDA and CDR2 is SQIVND (reference sequence). CDR3 residues: CASSTRQGGGNYGYTF. CDR3 DNA: TGTGCCAGTAGTACTCGACAGGGAGGGGGCAACTATGGCTACACCTTC.

The rearrangement links TRBV7-2 to TRBJ2-5, with a tentative D call TRBD1 (6 bases). Germline values: CDR1 SGHTA, CDR2 FQGNSA. This CDR3 region has 14 residues. V was pared by 5 bases and J by 5 bases, with 15 bases between. The CDR3 is CASSPNRDVETQYF. The CDR3 region has the DNA TGTGCCAGCAGCCCTAACAGGGATGTTGAGACCCAGTACTTC.

The chain has TRBV12-3 or TRBV12-4 and TRBJ2-1; 8 nucleotides align to TRBD1. This CDR3 has 14 amino acids. With 5 bases clipped from V and 1 base from J, the junction kept 1 base outside the gene matches. The CDR3 DNA sequence: TGTGCCAGCAGTAACAGGGGGTCCTACAATGAGCAGTTCTTC. Protein product: CASSNRGSYNEQFF.

This clonotype turned up a few times. This clone may be a read error of a much larger clone one base away. The chain recombines TRBV6-2 or TRBV6-3 with TRBJ1-1; 9 nucleotides line up with TRBD1. V lost 5 bases and J lost 3; bases outside the gene matches: 13. Germline CDR1 and CDR2: MNHEY and SVGEGT. CDR3 length equals 17 residues. The chain's CDR3 is CASSQRQQGAMDTEAFF. CDR3 DNA sequence: TGTGCCAGCAGTCAACGCCAACAGGGGGCAATGGACACTGAAGCTTTCTTT.

This clonotype was seen at least ten times. The chain has TRBV29-1 and TRBJ1-2, with D tentatively TRBD1 (5 bases). With 4 bases removed from V and 3 bases from J, the gap between germline ends came to 9 bases. Germline assignment: CDR1 SQVTM and CDR2 ANQGSEA. This CDR3 is 12 amino acids long. Here the CDR3 reads CSVVAQDYGYTF. CDR3 sequence (DNA): TGCAGCGTTGTAGCACAGGACTATGGCTACACCTTC.